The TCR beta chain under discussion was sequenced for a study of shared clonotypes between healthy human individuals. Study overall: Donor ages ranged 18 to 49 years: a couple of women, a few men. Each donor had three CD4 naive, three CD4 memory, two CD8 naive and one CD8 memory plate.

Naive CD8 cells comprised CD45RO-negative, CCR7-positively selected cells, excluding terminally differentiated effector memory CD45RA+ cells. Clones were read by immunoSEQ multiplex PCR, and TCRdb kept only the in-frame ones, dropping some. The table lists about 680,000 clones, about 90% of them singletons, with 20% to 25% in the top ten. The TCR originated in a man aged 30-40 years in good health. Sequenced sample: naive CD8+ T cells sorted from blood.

This CDR3 reads CASRPTGATEAFF. The CDR3 DNA is TGTGCCAGCAGACCCACAGGGGCCACTGAAGCTTTCTTT. V usage is TRBV7-9 and J usage is TRBJ1-1; 7 nucleotides align to TRBD1. The CDR3 extends over 13 amino acids. The V gene end was trimmed by 6 bases and the J gene end by 4 bases; junction bases not matched to a gene: 5. CDR1 is SEHNR and CDR2 is FQNEAQ in the germline V gene (reference sequence). Looking up the rest from reference TRBV7-9 and TRBJ1-1 gives the full variable domain: DTGVSQNPRHKITKRGQNVTFRCDPISEHNRLYWYRQTLGQGPEFLTYFQNEAQLEKSRLLSDRFSAERPKGSFSTLEIQRTEQGDSAMYLCASRPTGATEAFFGQGTRLTVV.